These 11 T cell receptor beta chains share one sample of origin, sequenced in a study of shared clonotypes between healthy human individuals. Profiled with immunoSEQ multiplex PCR; TCRdb holds only in-frame clones, not every one. The sample consists of 2,500,000 or so clones, 93% of them appearing once. The sample comprised naive CD4+ T cells from PBMCs. Indicated subset: CD45RA+ positively selected. The receptor source for this set is a man younger than 35 in good health. Some clones in this sample may be carry-over from other donors' samples.

As for this clone: The same CDR3 also results from other DNA sequences found in this sample. The chain uses TRBV28 and TRBJ1-4; TRBD1 might be the D (6 bases). Germline lookup yields CDR1 MDHEN and CDR2 SYDVKM. Trimming took 3 bases from V and 4 from J, leaving 6 bases between them. The CDR3 loop spans 13 amino acids. CDR3 protein: CASSLDSNEKLFF. In nucleotides, the CDR3 is TGTGCCAGCAGTTTGGACAGTAATGAAAAACTGTTTTTT.

Comment on this clone: Other DNA sequences from this sample encode an identical CDR3 as well. The chain combines TRBV29-1 with TRBJ2-1; the D gene is possibly TRBD1 (6 bases). Trimming cost V 6 bases and J 8 bases, with 14 bases left between them. CDR3 length equals 12 residues. The V gene's germline CDR1 is SQVTM and CDR2 ANQGSEA. Here the CDR3 reads CSVGTGLDEQFF. The DNA for the CDR3 is TGCAGCGTCGGCACAGGGTTAGATGAGCAGTTCTTC.

The rearrangement uses TRBV5-1 and TRBJ2-1; D unresolved. From germline, CDR1 is SGHRS and CDR2 YFSETQ. The CDR3 runs to 14 residues. Between the trimmed V and J ends, which lost 4 bases and 4 bases, there was a span of 12 bases. CDR3 nucleotides: TGCGCCAGCAGCCCCGCCAGCGAGTACAATGAGCAGTTCTTC. Translated: CASSPASEYNEQFF.

J is TRBJ2-6 and V is TRBV5-1, with TRBD1 identical over 7 bases. The J segment lost 0 bases and the V segment lost 5 bases, leaving 8 bases of the junction unmatched. Germline V gene lookup returns CDR1 SGHRS and CDR2 YFSETQ. The CDR3 extends over 17 amino acids. CDR3 in DNA: TGCGCCAGCAGTCCCCAGGGGGTAATCTCTGGGGCCAACGTCCTGACTTTC. It codes for CASSPQGVISGANVLTF. Combining the CDR3 with reference TRBV5-1 and TRBJ2-6 gives the whole variable domain KAGVTQTPRYLIKTRGQQVTLSCSPISGHRSVSWYQQTPGQGLQFLFEYFSETQRNKGNFPGRFSGRQFSNSRSEMNVSTLELGDSALYLCASSPQGVISGANVLTFGAGSRLTVL.

CDR3 in amino acids: CASTRDSANTEAFF. DNA of the CDR3: TGCGCCAGCACTAGGGACAGCGCGAACACTGAAGCTTTCTTT. The chain recombines TRBV5-1 with TRBJ1-1; 7 nucleotides align to TRBD1. J gave up 1 base and V 6 bases, and 6 bases lay outside the gene matches. Germline V gene lookup returns CDR1 SGHRS and CDR2 YFSETQ. The CDR3 runs to 14 residues.

The chain joins TRBV6-1 to TRBJ2-3, with 13 bases identical to TRBD2. This CDR3 has 15 amino acids. Germline assignment: CDR1 MNHNS and CDR2 SASEGT. The trim removed 8 bases at V and 5 bases at J, leaving 7 bases unmatched. The DNA of the CDR3 is TGTGCCAGCCCGACTAGCGGGAGGCTGAAAGATACGCAGTATTTT. It specifies CASPTSGRLKDTQYF.

J is TRBJ2-7 and V is TRBV5-6, with D maybe TRBD2 (7 bases). The CDR3 extends over 17 amino acids. Deletions cut 2 bases from V and 5 bases from J, with 23 bases between. Germline V gene sequence: CDR1 SGHDT, CDR2 YYEEEE. As DNA, the CDR3 is TGTGCCAGCAGCTTTATCCTAGGGGGACTACAAAGCCACGAGCAGTACTTC. Its translation: CASSFILGGLQSHEQYF. Full variable domain (remainder filled in from reference TRBV5-6 and TRBJ2-7): DAGVTQSPTHLIKTRGQQVTLRCSPKSGHDTVSWYQQALGQGPQFIFQYYEEEERQRGNFPDRFSGHQFPNYSSELNVNALLLGDSALYLCASSFILGGLQSHEQYFGPGTRLTVT.

V usage is TRBV11-2 and J usage is TRBJ2-5; TRBD2 agrees at 11 bases. The J call may not be correct, given that the DNA end is closer to TRBJ2-7. Germline V lookup: CDR1 SGHAT, CDR2 FQNNGV. CDR3 length: 14 amino acids. The CDR3 loop reads CASSRLAGIYEQYF. CDR3 bases: TGTGCCAGTAGCCGACTAGCGGGGATTTACGAGCAGTACTTC.

This chain connects TRBV5-6 to TRBJ2-1; TRBD2 aligns across 9 bases. CDR1 and CDR2 (germline): SGHDT, YYEEEE. The V segment lost 3 bases and the J segment 12 bases; nucleotides outside the gene matches: 13. The CDR3 is 15 residues long. CDR3 residues: CASSSQDSGGIGQFF. In nucleotides, the CDR3 is TGTGCCAGCAGCTCCCAGGACAGCGGGGGGATAGGGCAGTTCTTC.

V and J are TRBV2 and TRBJ2-3; 10 nucleotides agree with TRBD1. Germline-derived CDR1 and CDR2 are SNHLY and FYNNEI. The CDR3 has 15 amino acids. J gave up 2 bases and V 6 bases, and 5 bases lay outside the gene matches. CDR3 bases: TGTGCCAGCAGAGGACAGGGGGTGGCCACAGATACGCAGTATTTT. Amino acids: CASRGQGVATDTQYF.

This clone was seen only once. V and J are TRBV9 and TRBJ2-1; TRBD2 aligns across 7 bases. The junction had 6 bases not matched to a gene; V was cut back by 3 bases and J by 6 bases. CDR3 length equals 14 residues. Per germline, CDR1 SGDLS and CDR2 YYNGEE. CDR3 in amino acids: CASSATTSSNEQFF. In DNA, the CDR3 is TGTGCCAGCAGCGCCACGACTAGCAGCAATGAGCAGTTCTTC.